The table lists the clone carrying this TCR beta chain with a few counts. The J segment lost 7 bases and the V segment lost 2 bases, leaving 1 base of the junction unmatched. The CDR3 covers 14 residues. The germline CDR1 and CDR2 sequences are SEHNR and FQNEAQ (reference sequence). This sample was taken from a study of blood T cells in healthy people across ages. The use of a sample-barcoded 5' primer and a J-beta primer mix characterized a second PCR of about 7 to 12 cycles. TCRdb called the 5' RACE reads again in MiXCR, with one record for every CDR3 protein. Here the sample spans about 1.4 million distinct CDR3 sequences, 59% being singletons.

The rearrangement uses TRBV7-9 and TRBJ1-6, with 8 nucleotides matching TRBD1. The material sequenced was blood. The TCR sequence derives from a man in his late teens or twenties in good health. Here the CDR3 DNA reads TGTGCCAGCAGCTTAAACAGGGGGAATTCACCCCTCCACTTT. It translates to CASSLNRGNSPLHF.